A selection of T cell receptor beta chains follows, all from one sample in a study of shared clonotypes between healthy human individuals. Method: immunoSEQ multiplex PCR; TCRdb's copy keeps in-frame clones and lacks some. This table has approximately 1,500,000 clones, roughly 96% appearing once. Sequences were obtained from naive CD4+ T cells sorted from blood. Receptors were obtained from a man aged 25-45 years in good health. The CDR3 runs from the conserved cysteine through the conserved F or W. D genes are given only for firm matches. The size field is filled for only some rows; it gives once, few, many or a size class.

len	d_gene	v_gene	abundance	j_gene	CDR3aa	CDR3nt
18	TRBD1	TRBV5-1	once	TRBJ2-3	CASSRGTGGSPSTDTQYF	TGCGCCAGCAGCCGGGGGACAGGGGGATCTCCTAGCACAGATACGCAGTATTTT
13	NA	TRBV5-1	NA	TRBJ2-2	CASSLDSTGELFF	TGCGCCAGCAGCTTGGACAGCACCGGGGAGCTGTTTTTT
15	TRBD1	TRBV25-1	NA	TRBJ2-1	CASSETRGRGNEQFF	TGTGCCAGCAGTGAGACCAGGGGGCGCGGGAATGAGCAGTTCTTC
16	TRBD1	TRBV7-8	NA	TRBJ2-7	CASSLELIPTGDEQYF	TGTGCCAGCAGCTTAGAATTAATACCGACAGGGGACGAGCAGTACTTC
16	NA	TRBV5-1	NA	TRBJ2-1	CASSVLAEMSYNEQFF	TGCGCCAGCAGCGTATTAGCGGAGATGTCCTACAATGAGCAGTTCTTC
13	NA	TRBV9	NA	TRBJ2-7	CASSVSRRDEQYF	TGTGCCAGCAGCGTATCCCGGAGGGACGAGCAGTACTTC
17	NA	TRBV11-2	NA	TRBJ2-5	CASSLAPGTSISETQYF	TGTGCCAGCAGCTTAGCCCCCGGGACATCCATATCGGAGACCCAGTACTTC
22	TRBD1	TRBV7-8	NA	TRBJ2-1	CASRQQLPGTGISGGLINEQFF	TGTGCCAGCAGGCAACAACTCCCGGGGACAGGGATTTCGGGGGGCCTTATCAATGAGCAGTTCTTC
16	NA	TRBV7-8	NA	TRBJ2-5	CASSPKGRKAQETQYF	TGTGCCAGCAGCCCAAAGGGCAGAAAGGCGCAAGAGACCCAGTACTTC
12	NA	TRBV7-2	NA	TRBJ2-1	CASSFSPGEQFF	TGTGCCAGCAGCTTCTCCCCCGGTGAGCAGTTCTTC
17	TRBD2	TRBV11-2	NA	TRBJ2-1	CASSPRASGTTYNEQFF	TGTGCCAGCAGCCCCCGTGCTAGCGGGACTACCTACAATGAGCAGTTCTTC
14	TRBD2	TRBV6-5	NA	TRBJ2-7	CASSYGASGSLSYF	TGTGCCAGCAGTTACGGGGCTAGCGGGAGTCTCTCGTACTTC
13	NA	TRBV2	NA	TRBJ2-7	CASKTEPAYEQYF	TGTGCCAGCAAGACAGAGCCAGCCTACGAGCAGTACTTC
17	NA	TRBV7-8	NA	TRBJ1-4	CASSQYGPGQTNEKLFF	TGTGCCAGCAGCCAATATGGGCCAGGCCAAACTAATGAAAAACTGTTTTTT
17	TRBD1	TRBV6-4	NA	TRBJ2-7	CASSDPPYKRGPYEQYF	TGTGCCAGCAGTGACCCTCCGTATAAGAGGGGGCCCTACGAGCAGTACTTC
14	NA	TRBV5-1	NA	TRBJ2-1	CASSLGGMDNEQFF	TGCGCCAGCAGCTTGGGCGGGATGGACAATGAGCAGTTCTTC
17	NA	TRBV19	NA	TRBJ2-2	CASSIVIRAGATGELFF	TGTGCCAGTAGTATAGTCATAAGGGCAGGGGCAACCGGGGAGCTGTTTTTT
13	NA	TRBV6-6	NA	TRBJ2-3	CASRRDGTDTQYF	TGTGCCAGCAGGAGGGACGGTACAGATACGCAGTATTTT
15	NA	TRBV4-2	once	TRBJ2-7	CASSQEAGQSYEQYF	TGTGCCAGCAGCCAAGAGGCAGGACAGTCCTACGAGCAGTACTTC